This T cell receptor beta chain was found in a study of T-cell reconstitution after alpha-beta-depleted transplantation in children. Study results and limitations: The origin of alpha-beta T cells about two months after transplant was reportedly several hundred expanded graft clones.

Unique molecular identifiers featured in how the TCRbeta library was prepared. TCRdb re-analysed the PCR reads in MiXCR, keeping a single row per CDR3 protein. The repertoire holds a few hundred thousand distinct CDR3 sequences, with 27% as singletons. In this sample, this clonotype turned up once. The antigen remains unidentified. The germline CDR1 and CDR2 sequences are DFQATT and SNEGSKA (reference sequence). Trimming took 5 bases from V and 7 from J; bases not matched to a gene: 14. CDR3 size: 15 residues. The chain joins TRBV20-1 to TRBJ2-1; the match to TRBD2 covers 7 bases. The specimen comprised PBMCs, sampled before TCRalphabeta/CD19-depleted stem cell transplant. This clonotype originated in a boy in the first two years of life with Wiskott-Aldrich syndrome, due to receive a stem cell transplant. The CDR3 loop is CSAPNWEGLGNEQFF. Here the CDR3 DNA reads TGCAGTGCTCCAAACTGGGAGGGGCTGGGGAATGAGCAGTTCTTC.